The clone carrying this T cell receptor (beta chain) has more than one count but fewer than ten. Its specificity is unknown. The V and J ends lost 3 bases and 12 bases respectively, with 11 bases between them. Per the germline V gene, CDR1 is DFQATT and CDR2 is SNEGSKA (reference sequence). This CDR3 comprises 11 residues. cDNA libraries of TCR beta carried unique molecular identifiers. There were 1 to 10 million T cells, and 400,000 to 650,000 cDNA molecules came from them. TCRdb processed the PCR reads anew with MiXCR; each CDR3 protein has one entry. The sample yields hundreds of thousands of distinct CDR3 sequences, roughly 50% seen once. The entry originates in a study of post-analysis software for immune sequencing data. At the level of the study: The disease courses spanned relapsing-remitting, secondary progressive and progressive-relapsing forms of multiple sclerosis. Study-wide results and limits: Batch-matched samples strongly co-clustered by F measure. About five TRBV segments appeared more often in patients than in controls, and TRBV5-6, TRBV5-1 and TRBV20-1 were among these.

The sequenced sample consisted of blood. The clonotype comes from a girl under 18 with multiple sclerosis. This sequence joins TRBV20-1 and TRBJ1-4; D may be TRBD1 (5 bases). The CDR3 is CSARTAVELFF. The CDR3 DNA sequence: TGCAGTGCTAGGACAGCCGTGGAACTGTTTTTT.